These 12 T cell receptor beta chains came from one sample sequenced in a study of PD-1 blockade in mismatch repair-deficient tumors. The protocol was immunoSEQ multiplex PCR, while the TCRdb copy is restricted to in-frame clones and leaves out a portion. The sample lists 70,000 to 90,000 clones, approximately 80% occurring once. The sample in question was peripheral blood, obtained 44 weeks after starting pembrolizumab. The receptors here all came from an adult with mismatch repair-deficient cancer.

CDR3 loop: CAISDAGTSNTEAFF. The CDR3 coding sequence is TGTGCCATCAGTGATGCCGGGACATCAAACACTGAAGCTTTCTTT. V usage is TRBV10-3 and J usage is TRBJ1-1; TRBD1 is a possible D gene (6 bases). CDR1 is ENHRY and CDR2 is SYGVKD in the germline V gene. The CDR3 extends over 15 amino acids. V gave up 3 bases and J gave up 2 bases, with 13 bases separating them.

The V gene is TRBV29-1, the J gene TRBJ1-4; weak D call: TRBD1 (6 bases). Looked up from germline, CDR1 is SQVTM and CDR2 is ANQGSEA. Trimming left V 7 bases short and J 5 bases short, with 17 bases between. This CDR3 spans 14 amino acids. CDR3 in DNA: TGCAGCGCGCGGGCCCCAGGGGAGAATGAAAAACTGTTTTTT. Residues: CSARAPGENEKLFF.

The CDR3 loop is CASSLGGGRAGNEQFF. The CDR3 nucleotides are TGTGCCAGCAGCTTAGGGGGCGGGAGGGCCGGCAATGAGCAGTTCTTC. The chain couples TRBV11-3 to TRBJ2-1; 9 bases match TRBD2. V trimming: 1 base; J trimming: 6 bases; junction bases outside the gene matches: 7. The CDR3 consists of 16 residues. Germline-derived CDR1 and CDR2 are SGHNT and YENEEA.

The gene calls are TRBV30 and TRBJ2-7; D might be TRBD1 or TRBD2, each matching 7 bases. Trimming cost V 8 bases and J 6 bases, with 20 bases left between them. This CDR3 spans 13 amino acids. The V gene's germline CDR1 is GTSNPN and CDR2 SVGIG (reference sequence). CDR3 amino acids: CAGGRSRGGEQYF. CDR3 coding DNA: TGTGCCGGGGGGCGTAGCAGGGGGGGCGAGCAGTACTTC.

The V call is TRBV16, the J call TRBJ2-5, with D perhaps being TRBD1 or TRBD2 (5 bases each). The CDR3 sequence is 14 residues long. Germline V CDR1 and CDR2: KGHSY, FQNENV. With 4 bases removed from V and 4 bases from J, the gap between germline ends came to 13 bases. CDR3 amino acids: CASSPRAGTETQYF. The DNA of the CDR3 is TGTGCCAGCAGCCCTAGGGCAGGGACAGAGACCCAGTACTTC.

CDR3 sequence reads: CASSPAPRPGRRETQYF. The CDR3 nucleotides are TGTGCCAGCAGTCCCGCCCCTAGACCTGGGCGCAGGGAGACCCAGTACTTC. This chain connects TRBV27 to TRBJ2-5; no clear D. Per the germline V gene, CDR1 is MNHEY and CDR2 is SMNVEV (reference sequence). This CDR3 spans 17 amino acids. The V end was cut by 5 bases, the J end by 5 bases, with 24 bases between.

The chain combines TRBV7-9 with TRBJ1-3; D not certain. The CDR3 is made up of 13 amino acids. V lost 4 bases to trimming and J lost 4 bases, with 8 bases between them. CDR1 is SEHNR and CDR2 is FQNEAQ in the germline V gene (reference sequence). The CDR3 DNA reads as TGTGCCAGCAGCTCAGACGGCGGAAACACCATATATTTT. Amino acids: CASSSDGGNTIYF.

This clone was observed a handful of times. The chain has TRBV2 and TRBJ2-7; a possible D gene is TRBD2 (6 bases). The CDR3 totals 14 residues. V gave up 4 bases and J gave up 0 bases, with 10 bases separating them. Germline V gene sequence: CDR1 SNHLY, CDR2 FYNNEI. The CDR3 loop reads CASSGDLSSYEQYF. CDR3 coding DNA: TGTGCCAGCAGTGGGGACTTAAGCTCCTACGAGCAGTACTTC.

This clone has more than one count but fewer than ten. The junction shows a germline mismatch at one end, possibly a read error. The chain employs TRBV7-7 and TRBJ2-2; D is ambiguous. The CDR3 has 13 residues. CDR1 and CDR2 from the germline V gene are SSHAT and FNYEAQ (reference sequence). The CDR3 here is CASSISEAGELFF. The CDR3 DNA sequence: TGTGCTAGCAGCATCAGTGAGGCCGGGGAGCTGTTTTTT.

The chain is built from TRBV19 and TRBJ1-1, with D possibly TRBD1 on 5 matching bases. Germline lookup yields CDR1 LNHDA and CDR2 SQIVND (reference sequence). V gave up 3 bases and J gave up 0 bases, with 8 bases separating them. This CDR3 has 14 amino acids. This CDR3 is CASSIPGLNTEAFF. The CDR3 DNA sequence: TGTGCCAGTAGTATTCCAGGGTTGAACACTGAAGCTTTCTTT.

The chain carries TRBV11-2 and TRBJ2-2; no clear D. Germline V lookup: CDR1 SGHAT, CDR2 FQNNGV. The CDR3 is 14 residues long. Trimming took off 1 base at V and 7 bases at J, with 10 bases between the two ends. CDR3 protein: CASSLVPSYGELFF. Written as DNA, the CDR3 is TGTGCCAGCAGCTTAGTTCCGTCTTACGGGGAGCTGTTTTTT. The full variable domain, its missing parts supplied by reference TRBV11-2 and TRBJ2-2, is EAGVAQSPRYKIIEKRQSVAFWCNPISGHATLYWYQQILGQGPKLLIQFQNNGVVDDSQLPKDRFSAERLKGVDSTLKIQPAKLEDSAVYLCASSLVPSYGELFFGEGSRLTVL.

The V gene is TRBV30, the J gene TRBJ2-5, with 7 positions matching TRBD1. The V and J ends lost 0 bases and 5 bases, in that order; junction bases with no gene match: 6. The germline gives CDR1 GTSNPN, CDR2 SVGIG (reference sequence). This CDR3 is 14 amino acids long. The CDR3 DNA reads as TGTGCCTGGAGTGTACAGGGGTTGCGGGAGACCCAGTACTTC. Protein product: CAWSVQGLRETQYF.